The 9 T cell receptor beta chains below all came from one sample that was sequenced in a study of post-analysis software for immune sequencing data. The study's findings and limits: Controls had lower frequencies than patients of about 5 TRBV segments, which included TRBV5-6, TRBV5-1 and TRBV20-1.

These receptors' antigens are unknown. cDNA libraries of TCR beta carried unique molecular identifiers. One entry per CDR3 protein, called by TCRdb with MiXCR from the PCR reads. The sample lists approximately 460,000 distinct CDR3 sequences, approximately 46% occurring once. The sample comprised blood. Receptors originate from a girl between 5 and 17 years old with multiple sclerosis.

This sequence joins TRBV6-1 and TRBJ2-5; perhaps TRBD2 as D (6 bases). The CDR3 loop spans 15 amino acids. V was cut by 5 bases and J by 1 base, with 14 bases left in between. From germline, CDR1 is MNHNS and CDR2 SASEGT. The CDR3 loop is CASSSLRLGQETQYF. CDR3 nucleotide sequence: TGTGCCAGCAGTTCTCTAAGACTAGGCCAAGAGACCCAGTACTTC.

This rearrangement joins TRBV12-3 or TRBV12-4 to TRBJ2-1; D is possibly TRBD1 (6 bases). The length of the CDR3 is 13 residues. Trimming removed 3 bases at V and 6 bases at J, with 9 bases between. CDR3: CASSFRGSNEQFF. The DNA of the CDR3 is TGTGCCAGCAGTTTTAGGGGGTCCAATGAGCAGTTCTTC.

The rearrangement uses TRBV24-1 and TRBJ2-1; 15 nucleotides line up with TRBD2. The J call may not be correct, given that the DNA end is closer to TRBJ2-7. The CDR3 contains 16 residues. Germline CDR1 and CDR2: KGHDR and SFDVKD. CDR3 in DNA: TGTGCCACCAGTGAGGGAGGACTAGCGGGAGGGTATGAGCAGTACTTC. Translated: CATSEGGLAGGYEQYF.

The J gene is TRBJ1-4, the V gene TRBV5-1, with TRBD1 matching 8 bases. This CDR3 comprises 15 residues. CDR1 SGHRS and CDR2 YFSETQ come from the germline V gene. V shed 4 bases and J 3 bases; nucleotides not matched to a gene: 5. The DNA for the CDR3 is TGCGCCAGCAGCCTCCGGACAGGGTCTAATGAAAAACTGTTTTTT. Amino acids: CASSLRTGSNEKLFF. Full variable domain (remainder filled in from reference TRBV5-1 and TRBJ1-4): KAGVTQTPRYLIKTRGQQVTLSCSPISGHRSVSWYQQTPGQGLQFLFEYFSETQRNKGNFPGRFSGRQFSNSRSEMNVSTLELGDSALYLCASSLRTGSNEKLFFGSGTQLSVL.

CDR3 sequence: CASSAVTGGYYEQYF. The CDR3 nucleotides are TGTGCCAGCAGCGCCGTAACGGGAGGGTACTACGAGCAGTACTTC. J is TRBJ2-7 and V is TRBV9; 8 nucleotides agree with TRBD2. The V and J ends lost 3 bases and 3 bases, in that order; junction bases with no gene match: 8. The germline CDR1 and CDR2 sequences are SGDLS and YYNGEE. This CDR3 has 15 amino acids. The variable domain in full, with the rest retrieved from reference TRBV9 and TRBJ2-7, is DSGVTQTPKHLITATGQRVTLRCSPRSGDLSVYWYQQSLDQGLQFLIQYYNGEERAKGNILERFSAQQFPDLHSELNLSSLELGDSALYFCASSAVTGGYYEQYFGPGTRLTVT.

This clonotype has a handful of counts. The chain uses TRBV7-2 and TRBJ2-1; the match to TRBD2 covers 11 bases. The CDR3 consists of 17 residues. The trim removed 5 bases at V and 7 bases at J, leaving 13 bases unmatched. CDR1 and CDR2 from the germline V gene are SGHTA and FQGNSA. CDR3 sequence: CASSPSLGLAGQNEQFF. The CDR3 DNA sequence: TGTGCCAGCAGCCCCTCACTCGGACTAGCGGGCCAGAATGAGCAGTTCTTC.

The V and J genes are TRBV6-2 or TRBV6-3 and TRBJ2-5; D remains unclear. Trimming removed 4 bases at V and 3 bases at J, with 6 bases between. The CDR3 is made up of 12 amino acids. Looked up from germline, CDR1 is MNHEY and CDR2 is SVGEGT. The CDR3 DNA reads TGTGCCAGCAGTTCCCAAGAAGAGACCCAGTACTTC. Translating it yields CASSSQEETQYF.

The rearrangement uses TRBV7-2 and TRBJ2-3; possibly TRBD2 for D (6 bases). CDR1 is SGHTA and CDR2 is FQGNSA in the germline V gene. There are 14 residues in the CDR3. V was pared by 3 bases and J by 4 bases, with 11 bases between. In nucleotides, the CDR3 is TGTGCCAGCAGCTTGGGGGGTAGTGCAGATACGCAGTATTTT. Amino acid sequence: CASSLGGSADTQYF. The full variable domain, in which reference TRBV7-2 and TRBJ2-3 provide the parts outside the CDR3, is GAGVSQSPSNKVTEKGKDVELRCDPISGHTALYWYRQSLGQGLEFLIYFQGNSAPDKSGLPSDRFSAERTGGSVSTLTIQRTQQEDSAVYLCASSLGGSADTQYFGPGTRLTVL.

The chain combines TRBV20-1 with TRBJ2-6; D possibly corresponds to TRBD1 (6 bases). CDR1 and CDR2 (germline): DFQATT, SNEGSKA (reference sequence). The CDR3 has 15 amino acids. This CDR3 is CSVPGHFSGANVLTF. The CDR3 region has the DNA TGCAGCGTCCCGGGACACTTCTCTGGGGCCAACGTCCTGACTTTC.